The entry below describes one TCR beta chain. The target antigen is unknown. Data came from immunoSEQ multiplex PCR; TCRdb stores just in-frame clones and leaves some out. The repertoire has 70,000 to 95,000 clones, around nine tenths of them found once; the top ten carry around 4.3%. The sample originates from a study of identifying expanded T cells in peripheral blood. Study-level points and caveats: Approximately two-week clone count variance significantly increased as total template count grew. Differentially abundant clones: roughly 1.2 between replicates, approximately 15 at 2 to 3 weeks, 18 to 20 at four.

No infections or other immune events were documented during collection. With 0 bases removed from V and 1 base from J, the gap between germline ends came to 10 bases. This CDR3 contains 15 residues. CDR1 is SGHRS and CDR2 is YFSETQ in the germline V gene. This TCR was recovered from a person aged 18 to 70 in good health. This chain links TRBV5-1 with TRBJ1-1; D not certain. Sequenced input: blood. The CDR3, as DNA: TGCGCCAGCAGCTTGGTATGGGGAGGGAACACTGAAGCTTTCTTT. Protein product: CASSLVWGGNTEAFF.